This note documents a single T cell receptor (beta chain) sequence. TCRdb reprocessed the 5' RACE reads, with one entry per CDR3 protein and no DNA. This sample's clone table lists approximately 150,000 distinct CDR3 sequences. These data are taken from a study of T cells expressing NK-cell markers. The CDR3 runs 17 residues. CDR1 and CDR2 from the germline V gene are SGHVS and FQNEAQ. The sample consisted of blood T cells: a sorted CD56 or NKG2C T cell subset, CD4+ or CD8+ T cells, or bulk PBMC T cells (not recorded which). This chain uses TRBV7-8 with TRBJ1-1; with no DNA, the TCRdb D assignment of TRBD1 cannot be verified. The sequence derives from a man aged 18 to 30 in good health. The CDR3 reads CASSWGPGQGGIAEAFF.